This is a list of T cell receptor beta chains from one sample in a study of blood T cells in healthy people across ages. Via MiXCR, TCRdb re-called the 5' RACE reads, giving one row per CDR3 protein. The sample lists roughly 800,000 distinct CDR3 sequences, about 26% occurring once. These records were also assigned to another study, of T cells of mothers and their children.

The sequenced sample consisted of blood. The receptor source for this set is a boy aged 10-17 years in good health. Each CDR3 is given with its conserved first and last residue. The D gene is left open where the match is weak. Clone size appears in some rows only: once, few, many, or a class for an expanded clone.

J: TRBJ2-1
V: TRBV6-4
size: few
D: TRBD2
CDR3: CASSEIAGGRNEQFF
DNA: TGTGCCAGCAGTGAGATAGCGGGGGGGAGGAATGAGCAGTTCTTC

J: TRBJ2-4
V: TRBV28
size: -
D: -
CDR3: CASRRVPKNIQYF
DNA: TGTGCCAGCAGAAGAGTCCCCAAAAACATTCAGTACTTC

J: TRBJ2-6
V: TRBV5-1
size: many
D: -
CDR3: CASSLATNSGANVLTF
DNA: TGCGCCAGCAGCTTGGCTACCAACTCTGGGGCCAACGTCCTGACTTTC

J: TRBJ2-3
V: TRBV6-1
size: many
D: -
CDR3: CASSGGRTDTQYF
DNA: TGTGCCAGCTCCGGGGGAAGGACAGATACGCAGTATTTT

J: TRBJ1-6
V: TRBV28
size: few
D: -
CDR3: CASTRYPGGSPLHF
DNA: TGTGCCAGCACTAGATACCCCGGGGGTTCACCCCTCCACTTT

J: TRBJ2-1
V: TRBV18
size: -
D: TRBD1
CDR3: CASSAAGGGEQFF
DNA: TGTGCCAGCTCAGCAGCAGGGGGCGGTGAGCAGTTCTTC

J: TRBJ1-4
V: TRBV30
size: -
D: TRBD1
CDR3: CAWSAQRQGAGKLFF
DNA: TGTGCCTGGAGTGCCCAAAGACAGGGGGCAGGAAAACTGTTTTTT

J: TRBJ1-2
V: TRBV11-2
size: -
D: -
CDR3: CASSLDPGVRGDGYTF
DNA: TGTGCCAGCAGCTTAGACCCCGGGGTCAGGGGAGATGGCTACACCTTC

J: TRBJ1-3
V: TRBV20-1
size: few
D: -
CDR3: CSARGILGANSGNTIYF
DNA: TGCAGTGCTAGGGGGATCCTCGGGGCGAACTCTGGAAACACCATATATTTT

J: TRBJ2-4
V: TRBV7-8
size: few
D: -
CDR3: CASSAQGVGNIQYF
DNA: TGTGCCAGCAGCGCACAGGGAGTGGGAAACATTCAGTACTTC

J: TRBJ1-5
V: TRBV21-1
size: -
D: -
CDR3: CASSLHRGTQPQHF
DNA: TGTGCCAGCAGCCTCCACAGGGGAACTCAGCCCCAGCATTTT

J: TRBJ2-3
V: TRBV5-5
size: -
D: -
CDR3: CASSPIGLMADTQYF
DNA: TGTGCCAGCAGCCCGATTGGTCTTATGGCAGATACGCAGTATTTT

J: TRBJ1-1
V: TRBV3-1
size: -
D: -
CDR3: CASSQVQPVSTEAFF
DNA: TGTGCCAGCAGCCAGGTACAGCCCGTGAGCACTGAAGCTTTCTTT

J: TRBJ2-7
V: TRBV20-1
size: -
D: TRBD1
CDR3: CSARPGQGSYEQYF
DNA: TGCAGTGCCCGGCCGGGACAGGGGTCCTACGAGCAGTACTTC

J: TRBJ2-1
V: TRBV3-1
size: -
D: -
CDR3: CASSIGTAGSNEQFF
DNA: TGTGCCAGCAGCATCGGGACTGCGGGTAGCAATGAGCAGTTCTTC

J: TRBJ1-4
V: TRBV27
size: -
D: -
CDR3: CASWEFPTNEKLFF
DNA: TGTGCCAGCTGGGAGTTTCCAACTAATGAAAAACTGTTTTTT

J: TRBJ1-2
V: TRBV20-1
size: -
D: TRBD1
CDR3: CSARDWDRDQITF
DNA: TGCAGTGCTAGAGATTGGGACAGGGATCAGATCACCTTC

J: TRBJ1-3
V: TRBV20-1
size: -
D: -
CDR3: CSAYPPGAGNTIYF
DNA: TGCAGTGCTTACCCCCCAGGGGCTGGAAACACCATATATTTT

J: TRBJ2-1
V: TRBV11-2
size: few
D: TRBD2
CDR3: CASSLEAGGFF
DNA: TGTGCCAGCAGCTTAGAGGCGGGGGGGTTCTTC

J: TRBJ1-2
V: TRBV6-6
size: -
D: -
CDR3: CASTKGGGATNYGYTF
DNA: TGTGCCAGCACCAAGGGCGGGGGCGCGACTAACTATGGCTACACCTTC

J: TRBJ2-7
V: TRBV12-3/TRBV12-4
size: -
D: TRBD1
CDR3: CASSPGGDSYYEQYF
DNA: TGTGCCAGCAGCCCGGGTGGGGACAGCTACTACGAGCAGTACTTC

J: TRBJ2-1
V: TRBV5-1
size: -
D: TRBD2
CDR3: CASSLGLGGVNNEQFF
DNA: TGCGCCAGCAGCTTAGGTCTCGGGGGGGTGAACAATGAGCAGTTCTTC

J: TRBJ2-7
V: TRBV20-1
size: once
D: TRBD2
CDR3: CSAREAGGLGHEQYF
DNA: TGCAGTGCTAGAGAAGCGGGGGGGCTGGGGCACGAGCAGTACTTC

J: TRBJ2-7
V: TRBV11-1
size: -
D: -
CDR3: CASRLLEQNYEQYF
DNA: TGTGCCAGCCGCTTATTAGAACAGAACTACGAGCAGTACTTC

J: TRBJ2-1
V: TRBV3-1
size: -
D: -
CDR3: CASSQGRPTPRFF
DNA: TGTGCCAGCAGCCAAGGTCGACCGACCCCCCGGTTCTTC

J: TRBJ2-4
V: TRBV5-1
size: -
D: -
CDR3: CASSPVYRGNIQYF
DNA: TGCGCCAGCAGCCCTGTTTACCGTGGTAACATTCAGTACTTC

J: TRBJ2-1
V: TRBV3-1
size: -
D: TRBD2
CDR3: CASGQGGWASGGGYYNVQFF
DNA: TGTGCCAGCGGCCAAGGGGGGTGGGCGAGCGGGGGTGGTTACTACAATGTGCAGTTCTTC

J: TRBJ1-1
V: TRBV7-2
size: -
D: -
CDR3: CASSLVGGTTEASF
DNA: TGTGCCAGCAGCTTAGTAGGGGGGACCACTGAAGCTTCCTTT

J: TRBJ1-6
V: TRBV19
size: few
D: -
CDR3: CASQSSYNSPLHF
DNA: TGTGCCAGCCAGAGCTCCTATAATTCACCCCTCCACTTT